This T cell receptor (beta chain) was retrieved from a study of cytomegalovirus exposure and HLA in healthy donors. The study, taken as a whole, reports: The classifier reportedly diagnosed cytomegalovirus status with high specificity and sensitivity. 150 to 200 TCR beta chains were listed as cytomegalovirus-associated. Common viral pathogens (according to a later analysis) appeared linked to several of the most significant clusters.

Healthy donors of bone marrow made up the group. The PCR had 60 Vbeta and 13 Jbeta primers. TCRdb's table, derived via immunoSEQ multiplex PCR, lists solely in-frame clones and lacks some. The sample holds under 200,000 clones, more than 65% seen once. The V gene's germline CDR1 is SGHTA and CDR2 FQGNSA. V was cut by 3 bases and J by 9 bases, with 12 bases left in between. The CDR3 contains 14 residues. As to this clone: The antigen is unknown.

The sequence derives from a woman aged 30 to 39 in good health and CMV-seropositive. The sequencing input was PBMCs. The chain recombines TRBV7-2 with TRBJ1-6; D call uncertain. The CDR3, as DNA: TGTGCCAGCAGCTTTGGGTCAGCGGGTTCACCCCTCCACTTT. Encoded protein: CASSFGSAGSPLHF. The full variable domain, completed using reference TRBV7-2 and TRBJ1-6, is GAGVSQSPSNKVTEKGKDVELRCDPISGHTALYWYRQSLGQGLEFLIYFQGNSAPDKSGLPSDRFSAERTGGSVSTLTIQRTQQEDSAVYLCASSFGSAGSPLHFGNGTRLTVT.